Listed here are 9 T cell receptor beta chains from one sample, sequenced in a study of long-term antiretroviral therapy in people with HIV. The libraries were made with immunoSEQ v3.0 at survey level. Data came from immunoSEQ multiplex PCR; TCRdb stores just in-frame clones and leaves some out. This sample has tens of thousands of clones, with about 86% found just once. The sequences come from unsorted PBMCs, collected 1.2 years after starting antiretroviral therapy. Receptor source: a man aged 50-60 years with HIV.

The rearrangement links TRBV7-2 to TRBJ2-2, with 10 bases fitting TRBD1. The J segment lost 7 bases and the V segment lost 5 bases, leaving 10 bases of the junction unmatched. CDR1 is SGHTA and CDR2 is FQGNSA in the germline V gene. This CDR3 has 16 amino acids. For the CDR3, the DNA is TGTGCCAGCAGCGCTAGACAGGGGGCGCTTCTCGGGGAGCTGTTTTTT. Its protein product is CASSARQGALLGELFF.

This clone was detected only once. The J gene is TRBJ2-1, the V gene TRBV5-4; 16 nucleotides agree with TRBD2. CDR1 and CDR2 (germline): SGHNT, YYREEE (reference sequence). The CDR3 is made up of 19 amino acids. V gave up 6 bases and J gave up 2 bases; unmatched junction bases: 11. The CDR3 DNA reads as TGTGCCAGCACCAACGCCCAGGGACTAGCGGGAGGGGCCTACAATGAGCAGTTCTTC. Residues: CASTNAQGLAGGAYNEQFF.

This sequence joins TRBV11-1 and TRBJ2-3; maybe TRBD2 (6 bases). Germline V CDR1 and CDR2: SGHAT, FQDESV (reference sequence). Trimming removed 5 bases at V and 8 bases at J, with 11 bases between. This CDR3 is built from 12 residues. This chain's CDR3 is CASSLTAGTQYF. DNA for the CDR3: TGTGCCAGCAGCCTTACAGCGGGTACGCAGTATTTT.

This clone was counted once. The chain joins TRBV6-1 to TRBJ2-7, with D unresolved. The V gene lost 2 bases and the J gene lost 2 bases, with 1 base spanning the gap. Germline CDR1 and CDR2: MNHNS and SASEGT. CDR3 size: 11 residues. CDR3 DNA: TGTGCCAGCAGTGAACCCTACGAGCAGTACTTC. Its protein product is CASSEPYEQYF.

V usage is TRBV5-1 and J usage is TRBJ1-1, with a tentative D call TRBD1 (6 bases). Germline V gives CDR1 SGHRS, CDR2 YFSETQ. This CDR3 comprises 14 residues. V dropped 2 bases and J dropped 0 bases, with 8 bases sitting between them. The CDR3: CASSFTGMNTEAFF. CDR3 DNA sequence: TGCGCCAGCAGCTTTACAGGGATGAACACTGAAGCTTTCTTT.

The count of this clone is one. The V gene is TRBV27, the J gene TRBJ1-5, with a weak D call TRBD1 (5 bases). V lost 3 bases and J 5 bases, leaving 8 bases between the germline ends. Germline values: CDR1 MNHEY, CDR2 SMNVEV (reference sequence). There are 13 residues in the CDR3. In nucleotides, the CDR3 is TGTGCCAGCAGTTTCAGGGTAGATCAGCCCCAGCATTTT. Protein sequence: CASSFRVDQPQHF.

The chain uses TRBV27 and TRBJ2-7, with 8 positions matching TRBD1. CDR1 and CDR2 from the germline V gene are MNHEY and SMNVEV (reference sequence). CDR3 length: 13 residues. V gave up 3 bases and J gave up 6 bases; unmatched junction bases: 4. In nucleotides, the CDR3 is TGTGCCAGCAGTTTTGGACAGGGAGGCGAGCAGTACTTC. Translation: CASSFGQGGEQYF.

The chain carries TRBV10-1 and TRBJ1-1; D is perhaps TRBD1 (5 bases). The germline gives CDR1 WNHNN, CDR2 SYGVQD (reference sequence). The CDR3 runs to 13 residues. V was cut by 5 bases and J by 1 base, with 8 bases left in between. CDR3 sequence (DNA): TGCGCCAGCAGTCTTGGACAGAACACTGAAGCTTTCTTT. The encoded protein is CASSLGQNTEAFF.

CDR3 bases: TGTGCCAGCAGTTTGGTGTCTTACGAGCAGTACTTC. This encodes CASSLVSYEQYF. The V gene is TRBV28, the J gene TRBJ2-7; no clear D. Germline assignment: CDR1 MDHEN and CDR2 SYDVKM. The CDR3 runs 12 residues. V shed 3 bases and J shed 4 bases, with 7 bases lying between them. Using reference TRBV28 and TRBJ2-7 for the parts outside the CDR3, the full variable domain is DVKVTQSSRYLVKRTGEKVFLECVQDMDHENMFWYRQDPGLGLRLIYFSYDVKMKEKGDIPEGYSVSREKKERFSLILESASTNQTSMYLCASSLVSYEQYFGPGTRLTVT.